The present T cell receptor (beta chain) was sequenced within a study of T cells in narcolepsy. Study outcomes and limitations: Healthy controls reportedly lacked the autoreactive clonotypes serially found in patients' blood.

Assay: immunoSEQ multiplex PCR; the TCRdb copy retains only in-frame clones and omits some. The sample consists of tens of thousands of clones, more than 75% of them appearing once. This CDR3 has 14 amino acids. CDR1 and CDR2 (germline): LNHDA, SQIVND (reference sequence). Trimming shortened V by 6 bases and J by 4 bases, and 13 bases separated the two germline ends. Notes on this clone: What it binds is unknown.

This sequence was found in a human donor in good health. Specimen: memory (CD45RA-) CD4+ T cells from blood. The V call is TRBV19, the J call TRBJ2-1; perhaps TRBD2 as D (6 bases). This chain's CDR3 is CASRSRRGYNEQFF. In nucleotides, the CDR3 is TGTGCCAGTAGGAGTAGGAGGGGATACAATGAGCAGTTCTTC. Filled out from reference TRBV19 and TRBJ2-1, the complete variable domain reads DGGITQSPKYLFRKEGQNVTLSCEQNLNHDAMYWYRQDPGQGLRLIYYSQIVNDFQKGDIAEGYSVSREKKESFPLTVTSAQKNPTAFYLCASRSRRGYNEQFFGPGTRLTVL.